This passage covers 25 T cell receptor beta chains from one sample sequenced in a study of blood T cell repertoires in COVID-19. Method: immunoSEQ multiplex PCR; TCRdb's copy keeps in-frame clones and lacks some. The sample shows some 160,000 clones, more than 70% of them seen only once. The sequenced material came from peripheral blood. Receptor source: a woman in her seventies who had recovered from COVID-19.

The V gene is TRBV7-2, the J gene TRBJ2-2; 7 positions agree with TRBD2. V lost 1 base to trimming and J lost 5 bases; unmatched junction nucleotides: 1. The CDR3 length is 14 residues. Per germline, CDR1 SGHTA and CDR2 FQGNSA. CDR3 in amino acids: CASSLDSGTGELFF. The DNA for the CDR3 is TGTGCCAGCAGCTTAGATAGCGGGACCGGGGAGCTGTTTTTT. Combining the CDR3 with reference TRBV7-2 and TRBJ2-2 gives the whole variable domain GAGVSQSPSNKVTEKGKDVELRCDPISGHTALYWYRQSLGQGLEFLIYFQGNSAPDKSGLPSDRFSAERTGGSVSTLTIQRTQQEDSAVYLCASSLDSGTGELFFGEGSRLTVL.

The V gene is TRBV11-2, the J gene TRBJ1-1, with D possibly being TRBD1 (5 bases). This CDR3 contains 15 residues. In germline, CDR1 is SGHAT, CDR2 FQNNGV. Trimming pared 10 bases from V and 1 base from J, leaving 19 bases between. The CDR3 region is CATRGAGLGNTEAFF. The CDR3 nucleotides are TGTGCCACCAGAGGGGCGGGGTTGGGGAACACTGAAGCTTTCTTT.

The rearrangement joins TRBV14 to TRBJ1-2, with D possibly being TRBD1 (6 bases). Germline V lookup: CDR1 SGHDN, CDR2 FVKESK. The CDR3 spans 15 residues. V lost 2 bases to trimming and J lost 7 bases, with 17 bases between them. CDR3 in DNA: TGTGCCAGCAGCCAAATGGGGGGGCAGGCCGTTGGCTACACCTTC. Protein sequence: CASSQMGGQAVGYTF.

The V and J genes are TRBV2 and TRBJ2-3; 11 nucleotides agree with TRBD2. The CDR3 is 16 amino acids. CDR1 SNHLY and CDR2 FYNNEI come from the germline V gene. V shed 6 bases and J 6 bases; nucleotides not matched to a gene: 11. The CDR3 DNA follows: TGTGCCAGCAGCGTCGGGCTAGCGGGAGGTGCGGATACGCAGTATTTT. It codes for CASSVGLAGGADTQYF.

The chain has TRBV28 and TRBJ2-5; D is possibly TRBD2 (6 bases). Trimming left V 5 bases short and J 1 base short, with 11 bases between. CDR1 and CDR2 (germline): MDHEN, SYDVKM. This CDR3 has 14 residues. CDR3 in amino acids: CASSPPGLQETQYF. The CDR3 nucleotides read TGTGCCAGCAGTCCCCCGGGACTCCAAGAGACCCAGTACTTC.

This chain links TRBV2 with TRBJ2-7; D is undetermined. Trimming stripped 8 bases from V and 6 bases from J, with 17 bases between. Germline V gene sequence: CDR1 SNHLY, CDR2 FYNNEI. The length of the CDR3 is 13 residues. CDR3 loop: CASAPGQRLEQYF. CDR3 coding DNA: TGTGCCAGCGCCCCCGGTCAGCGCCTCGAGCAGTACTTC.

The table lists this clone with a few counts. V usage is TRBV30 and J usage is TRBJ2-2, with TRBD2 as a possible D gene (6 bases). The CDR3 contains 14 residues. CDR1 is GTSNPN and CDR2 is SVGIG in the germline V gene (reference sequence). V lost 4 bases, J lost 5 bases, and 14 bases lay in between. The CDR3 coding sequence is TGTGCCTGGACCCTGACGGGGAGGACCGGGGAGCTGTTTTTT. Its translation: CAWTLTGRTGELFF.

The chain couples TRBV10-3 to TRBJ2-1; TRBD2 is a possible D gene (6 bases). Trimming took 8 bases from V and 5 from J, leaving 13 bases between them. Germline assignment: CDR1 ENHRY and CDR2 SYGVKD. CDR3 length equals 13 residues. The CDR3 nucleotides are TGTGCCATCTCGGGGTGGGGGGACAATGAGCAGTTCTTC. This translates into CAISGWGDNEQFF.

The chain's CDR3 is CASSPGGLQETQYF. CDR3 nucleotides: TGCGCCAGCAGCCCCGGGGGATTACAAGAGACCCAGTACTTC. The V call is TRBV5-1, the J call TRBJ2-5; a possible D gene is TRBD2 (6 bases). CDR1 is SGHRS, CDR2 YFSETQ, per germline. The CDR3 is 14 residues long. V dropped 4 bases and J dropped 2 bases, with 12 bases sitting between them. Based on the CDR3 plus reference TRBV5-1 and TRBJ2-5, the full variable domain is KAGVTQTPRYLIKTRGQQVTLSCSPISGHRSVSWYQQTPGQGLQFLFEYFSETQRNKGNFPGRFSGRQFSNSRSEMNVSTLELGDSALYLCASSPGGLQETQYFGPGTRLLVL.

This clone was observed many times. The chain uses TRBV2 and TRBJ1-1, with D possibly matching TRBD1 (5 bases). Germline CDR1 SNHLY, CDR2 FYNNEI. Between the trimmed V and J ends, which lost 3 bases and 1 base, there was a span of 12 bases. The CDR3 totals 15 residues. CDR3 in amino acids: CASSDLPGGNTEAFF. As DNA, the CDR3 is TGTGCCAGCAGTGACCTCCCGGGGGGGAACACTGAAGCTTTCTTT. Filled out from reference TRBV2 and TRBJ1-1, the complete variable domain reads EPEVTQTPSHQVTQMGQEVILRCVPISNHLYFYWYRQILGQKVEFLVSFYNNEISEKSEIFDDQFSVERPDGSNFTLKIRSTKLEDSAMYFCASSDLPGGNTEAFFGQGTRLTVV.

The chain recombines TRBV7-3 with TRBJ2-2; 12 positions match TRBD2. This CDR3 has 19 amino acids. Germline lookup yields CDR1 SGHTA and CDR2 FQGTGA. V lost 5 bases to trimming and J lost 4 bases; unmatched junction nucleotides: 14. In DNA, the CDR3 is TGTGCCAGCAGCCCCCTTCCGACTAGCGGGGGCCCCACCACCGGGGAGCTGTTTTTT. This codes for CASSPLPTSGGPTTGELFF.

This clone was seen more than once but under ten times. This chain links TRBV7-2 with TRBJ2-1; TRBD1 matches 10 bases. Trimming took 3 bases from V and 9 from J; bases not matched to a gene: 8. The V gene's germline CDR1 is SGHTA and CDR2 FQGNSA. The CDR3 extends over 15 amino acids. The DNA of the CDR3 is TGTGCCAGCAGCTTTGGCGGACAGGGGGTGGGTGAGCAGTTCTTC. Translated: CASSFGGQGVGEQFF.

The CDR3, as DNA: TGTGCCAGCAGTTACTCGACGAGGGTTGGCACTGAAGCTTTCTTT. Amino acid sequence: CASSYSTRVGTEAFF. The genes are TRBV6-6 and TRBJ1-1; no firm D call. V lost 0 bases, J lost 4 bases, and 12 bases lay in between. The CDR3 is 15 residues long. Germline values: CDR1 MNHNY, CDR2 SVGAGI (reference sequence).

The J gene is TRBJ2-1, the V gene TRBV28; 7 nucleotides match TRBD2. Germline V gene lookup returns CDR1 MDHEN and CDR2 SYDVKM. Trimming removed 6 bases from V and 6 bases from J; junction bases left unmatched: 11. The CDR3 is 15 residues long. CDR3 sequence reads: CASSPGGGDVNEQFF. The CDR3 DNA reads TGTGCCAGCAGCCCCGGGGGAGGGGATGTCAATGAGCAGTTCTTC.

V and J are TRBV5-1 and TRBJ1-5; 7 bases line up with TRBD1. CDR1 SGHRS and CDR2 YFSETQ come from the germline V gene. The J segment lost 4 bases and the V segment lost 0 bases, leaving 4 bases of the junction unmatched. CDR3 length: 15 amino acids. The chain's CDR3 is CASSLGTGANQPQHF. CDR3 bases: TGCGCCAGCAGCTTGGGTACAGGGGCAAATCAGCCCCAGCATTTT.

CDR3 coding DNA: TGCGCCAGCAGCCAAGATCTGGGAAGCTCGGGGGATGAGCAGTTCTTC. Translation gives CASSQDLGSSGDEQFF. The genes are TRBV4-1 and TRBJ2-1; TRBD2 is a possible D gene (6 bases). The V end was cut by 0 bases, the J end by 8 bases, with 17 bases between. This CDR3 region has 16 residues. CDR1 MGHRA and CDR2 YSYEKL come from the germline V gene.

This clone was found a few times. The CDR3 loop is CASSTGTSGSANEQFF. CDR3 in DNA: TGTGCCAGTAGTACCGGGACTAGCGGGAGCGCCAATGAGCAGTTCTTC. This sequence joins TRBV19 and TRBJ2-1, with 14 nucleotides matching TRBD2. Looked up from germline, CDR1 is LNHDA and CDR2 is SQIVND (reference sequence). The CDR3 is 16 amino acids. J gave up 6 bases and V 4 bases, and 5 bases lay outside the gene matches.

This clone appeared a few times. V and J are TRBV5-4 and TRBJ2-1; D is possibly TRBD2 (7 bases). Germline lookup yields CDR1 SGHNT and CDR2 YYREEE (reference sequence). The CDR3 loop spans 14 amino acids. Trimming took 2 bases from V and 4 from J, leaving 10 bases between them. Written as DNA, the CDR3 is TGTGCCAGCAGCTTTAGGGGGGGGTACAATGAGCAGTTCTTC. This translates into CASSFRGGYNEQFF.

DNA of the CDR3: TGTGCTAGTGGGCCGGGGCGTTCGGGACTGTCCTCGCCCTCGACTCACCTTAATGAGCAGTTCTTC. Translating it yields CASGPGRSGLSSPSTHLNEQFF. V and J are TRBV12-5 and TRBJ2-1, with a weak D call TRBD2 (6 bases). Germline V gene sequence: CDR1 LGHNT, CDR2 FRNRAP. CDR3 size: 22 residues. The V and J ends lost 6 bases and 7 bases respectively, with 40 bases between them.

The gene calls are TRBV18 and TRBJ2-3, with 11 nucleotides matching TRBD2. This CDR3 contains 15 residues. V gave up 2 bases and J gave up 6 bases; unmatched junction bases: 4. Germline V gene lookup returns CDR1 KGHSH and CDR2 LQKENI. CDR3 in DNA: TGTGCCAGCTCACCAACGGCTAGCGGGGGGGATACGCAGTATTTT. Translated: CASSPTASGGDTQYF.

This chain joins TRBV11-3 and TRBJ1-3; possible D gene TRBD1, 5 bases. Germline V gene sequence: CDR1 SGHNT, CDR2 YENEEA. With 4 bases removed from V and 0 bases from J, the gap between germline ends came to 13 bases. The CDR3 has 16 amino acids. The CDR3 loop is CASSSDTAHSGNTIYF. The CDR3 DNA sequence: TGTGCCAGCAGCTCGGACACGGCGCACTCTGGAAACACCATATATTTT.

The gene calls are TRBV7-2 and TRBJ2-7; TRBD2 matches at 10 bases. Germline-derived CDR1 and CDR2 are SGHTA and FQGNSA. The CDR3 has 15 amino acids. With V trimmed by 6 bases and J by 3 bases, 8 bases remained unmatched. CDR3 protein: CASRQGTSDRYEQYF. The CDR3 coding sequence is TGTGCCAGCAGGCAAGGGACTAGCGACCGCTACGAGCAGTACTTC.

The chain has TRBV5-3 and TRBJ2-3; 10 positions match TRBD2. TRBV5-3 is an ORF for which the function is uncertain. The trim removed 2 bases at V and 5 bases at J, leaving 8 bases unmatched. This CDR3 spans 16 amino acids. CDR3 nucleotide sequence: TGTGCCAGAAGCTTTCCTGAGCGGGAGGGCCTAGATACGCAGTATTTT. Translating it yields CARSFPEREGLDTQYF.

The chain couples TRBV10-1 to TRBJ1-2, with D perhaps matching TRBD1 (5 bases). Trimming left V 0 bases short and J 3 bases short, with 14 bases between. The CDR3 length is 16 residues. The V gene's germline CDR1 is WNHNN and CDR2 SYGVQD (reference sequence). Written as DNA, the CDR3 is TGCGCCAGCAGTGAGTCGACTCCGGGGGAGTACTATGGCTACACCTTC. This translates into CASSESTPGEYYGYTF.

The chain recombines TRBV4-2 with TRBJ2-5, with 7 bases lining up with TRBD2. This CDR3 comprises 16 residues. From germline, CDR1 is LGHNA and CDR2 YNFKEQ. V trimming: 3 bases; J trimming: 9 bases; junction bases outside the gene matches: 16. The CDR3 DNA reads as TGTGCCAGCAGCCAGCTAACCGGGACTAATAATAGGGCCCAGTACTTC. Translated, it gives CASSQLTGTNNRAQYF.